A single sample gave rise to the 6 T cell receptor beta chains below, sequenced in a study of cytomegalovirus exposure and HLA in healthy donors. PCR employed 60 Vbeta and 13 Jbeta primers. The table came from immunoSEQ multiplex PCR; TCRdb's copy has only in-frame clones and leaves some out. The profile covers 85,000 to 130,000 clones, with more than 60% appearing a single time and about 6.1% taken by the ten largest. Sequenced sample: PBMCs. These receptors were obtained from a woman aged 50 to 60 in good health and CMV-seropositive.

This chain's CDR3 is CASSVAIGTNEKLFF. DNA of the CDR3: TGTGCCAGCAGCGTAGCTATTGGAACTAATGAAAAACTGTTTTTT. This chain links TRBV9 with TRBJ1-4; D is ambiguous. V lost 0 bases and J lost 1, with 7 bases in between. CDR1 is SGDLS and CDR2 is YYNGEE in the germline V gene. This CDR3 region has 15 residues.

The rearrangement links TRBV9 to TRBJ2-6; 9 bases fit TRBD1. The V gene's germline CDR1 is SGDLS and CDR2 YYNGEE. J lost 1 base, V lost 3 bases, and 11 bases had no gene match. This CDR3 region has 19 residues. The CDR3 loop is CASSALAGQGYSGANVLTF. The CDR3 region has the DNA TGTGCCAGCAGCGCCCTCGCCGGACAGGGGTATTCTGGGGCCAACGTCCTGACTTTC.

CDR3 amino acids: CASSDTGLGNQPQHF. The CDR3 region has the DNA TGTGCCAGCAGTGATACGGGGTTAGGGAATCAGCCCCAGCATTTT. This chain connects TRBV2 to TRBJ1-5; no clear D gene. The germline V gene encodes CDR1 SNHLY and CDR2 FYNNEI. The CDR3 is 15 residues long. The V gene lost 3 bases and the J gene lost 4 bases, with 13 bases spanning the gap.

Only a few counts were recorded for this clone. The chain joins TRBV28 to TRBJ2-2; possibly TRBD2 for D (6 bases). The germline V gene has CDR1 MDHEN and CDR2 SYDVKM. With 3 bases removed from V and 4 bases from J, the gap between germline ends came to 12 bases. There are 15 residues in the CDR3. In nucleotides, the CDR3 is TGTGCCAGCAGTTTTGGGGGGACCCTCACCGGGGAGCTGTTTTTT. Its protein is CASSFGGTLTGELFF.

This clone has a count of ten or more. The gene calls are TRBV4-2 and TRBJ1-1; D is perhaps TRBD1 (5 bases). This CDR3 is 14 amino acids long. Trimming shortened V by 0 bases and J by 4 bases, and 9 bases separated the two germline ends. Germline CDR1 reads LGHNA; CDR2 reads YNFKEQ. In DNA form, the CDR3 reads TGTGCCAGCAGCCAAGAGCACAGGACCACTGAAGCTTTCTTT. The encoded protein is CASSQEHRTTEAFF.

This sequence joins TRBV7-2 and TRBJ2-7, with 10 bases matching TRBD2. CDR3 size: 17 residues. J was trimmed by 9 bases and V by 0 bases; bases with no gene match: 14. The germline CDR1 and CDR2 sequences are SGHTA and FQGNSA. CDR3 sequence: CASSLASTSGWVGGQYF. In DNA, the CDR3 is TGTGCCAGCAGCTTAGCGTCGACTAGCGGGTGGGTTGGAGGGCAGTACTTC.